This T cell receptor (beta chain) stems from a study of T cells in Graves' hyperthyroidism and ophthalmopathy. There were TCR beta CDR3 regions amplified from RNA transcripts. Carried out on the TCR CDR3, a first-round RT-PCR used the HTBI primer set. TCRdb re-called the multiplex PCR reads through MiXCR, storing one row per CDR3 protein. The sample includes approximately 600,000 distinct CDR3 sequences, around 14% of them seen just once. This clonotype was detected ten times or more. This CDR3 region has 15 residues. Germline CDR1 is SGHRS and CDR2 is YFSETQ. V was clipped by 0 bases and J by 5 bases; unmatched bases: 3.

What was sequenced was blood. The chain has TRBV5-1 and TRBJ2-3; 10 bases line up with TRBD2. This receptor was obtained from a woman in her thirties with Graves' hyperthyroidism that later progressed to Graves' ophthalmopathy. The CDR3 is CASSLVAGGRDTQYF. In DNA, the CDR3 is TGCGCCAGCAGCTTGGTAGCGGGAGGTAGAGATACGCAGTATTTT.